The clone carrying this T cell receptor (beta chain) was observed a handful of times. Participants had their cohort set by participant-reported clinical history. This entry belongs to a study of blood T cell repertoires in COVID-19. Across the whole study: Samples came from the United States, Italy and Spain, spanning acute and convalescent COVID-19. T cells, B-cell-depleted T cells, or PBMCs provided the cDNA or gDNA that served as material.

Data came from immunoSEQ multiplex PCR; TCRdb stores just in-frame clones and leaves some out. The table records 220,000 or so clones, about four fifths of them present only once. The sample comprised PBMCs or T cells enriched from blood (not recorded which). The source of this sequence is a middle-aged woman who had recovered from COVID-19.

The CDR3 nucleotides read TGTGCCAGCTTCCTAGGACAGTATAGCGGGGGGTATTTT. Translating it yields CASFLGQYSGGYF. This chain uses TRBV21-1 with TRBJ2-3; the tabulated D call, TRBD2, remains unverified against the DNA. TRBV21-1 is listed as a pseudogene. The CDR3 spans 13 residues.